This T cell receptor (beta chain) was profiled in a study of T cell responses to AZD1222 COVID-19 vaccine. Whole-study findings and limits: Just 5 to 7 people given AZD1222 tested seropositive at baseline. No repertoire was sampled before or during the peak T cell response, only after it.

In this sample, this clone turned up once. No antigen is known for it. Here immunoSEQ multiplex PCR was the method, and the copy in TCRdb shows in-frame clones only, minus some. Among about 180,000 clones, approximately 95% were seen once, and the ten largest hold under 1.1%. The CDR3 runs 13 residues. The V end was cut by 1 base, the J end by 4 bases, with 10 bases between. Germline V gene lookup returns CDR1 GTSNPN and CDR2 SVGIG (reference sequence). This chain uses TRBV30 with TRBJ1-2; no reliable D call. This specimen was peripheral blood, taken 28 days after the second dose of the MenACWY control vaccine. This receptor was obtained from an adult who received the MenACWY meningococcal vaccine as a control. The CDR3 DNA reads TGTGCCTGGAGTGCGAACGGCCTCTATGGCTACACCTTC. Its protein product is CAWSANGLYGYTF.